The 12 T cell receptor beta chains listed next were all sequenced from one sample in a study of cytomegalovirus exposure and HLA in healthy donors. 13 Jbeta primers and 60 Vbeta primers were used for the PCR. Clones were sequenced by immunoSEQ multiplex PCR, and TCRdb holds only the in-frame ones, with some missing. The sample has around 99,000 clones, 77% seen once. The sequenced material came from PBMCs. These receptors were taken from a male donor in good health and CMV-seronegative.

This clone has just one count. CDR3 sequence (DNA): TGTGCCAGCAGTCGTGGGGACTTGCAGAACACCGGGGAGCTGTTTTTT. This codes for CASSRGDLQNTGELFF. The chain employs TRBV25-1 and TRBJ2-2; D is possibly TRBD2 (6 bases). Per the germline V gene, CDR1 is MGHDK and CDR2 is SYGVNS. This CDR3 is 16 amino acids long. The V gene lost 5 bases and the J gene lost 1 base, with 14 bases spanning the gap.

The rearrangement uses TRBV5-1 and TRBJ2-3; possibly TRBD2 for D (6 bases). Per germline, CDR1 SGHRS and CDR2 YFSETQ. CDR3 length equals 15 residues. V was trimmed by 4 bases and J by 4 bases, leaving 16 bases between them. The CDR3 is CASSRDSGPPDTQYF. The CDR3 nucleotides read TGCGCCAGCAGCCGAGATAGCGGCCCACCAGATACGCAGTATTTT.

The chain employs TRBV10-1 and TRBJ2-3, with 7 bases matching TRBD1. The CDR3 length is 17 residues. V trimming: 0 bases; J trimming: 2 bases; junction bases outside the gene matches: 8. Looked up from germline, CDR1 is WNHNN and CDR2 is SYGVQD (reference sequence). The CDR3 DNA sequence: TGCGCCAGCAGTGAGTCCAGAGGGGGCGCTTCCACAGATACGCAGTATTTT. It specifies CASSESRGGASTDTQYF.

The chain joins TRBV19 to TRBJ2-1; D remains ambiguous. Between the trimmed V and J ends, which lost 7 bases and 6 bases, there was a span of 10 bases. This CDR3 region has 12 residues. CDR1 and CDR2 from the germline V gene are LNHDA and SQIVND (reference sequence). CDR3 nucleotide sequence: TGTGCCAGTAAGCCTAGAGGCAATGAGCAGTTCTTC. It yields the protein CASKPRGNEQFF.

This chain's CDR3 is CASSFPIGRSITGELFF. The CDR3 DNA is TGTGCCAGCAGCTTCCCTATCGGGAGGTCAATTACCGGGGAGCTGTTTTTT. The chain recombines TRBV7-9 with TRBJ2-2; the match to TRBD2 covers 7 bases. This CDR3 is built from 17 residues. Looked up from germline, CDR1 is SEHNR and CDR2 is FQNEAQ (reference sequence). The V segment lost 3 bases and the J segment 5 bases; nucleotides outside the gene matches: 12.

The chain links TRBV7-9 to TRBJ2-1; tentative D call: TRBD2 (6 bases). The CDR3 covers 15 residues. CDR1 is SEHNR and CDR2 is FQNEAQ in the germline V gene (reference sequence). Deletions cut 5 bases from V and 4 bases from J, with 15 bases between. The CDR3 protein is CASSPVGGLYNEQFF. The CDR3 DNA reads as TGTGCCAGCAGCCCTGTGGGGGGTCTGTACAATGAGCAGTTCTTC.

The genes are TRBV6-5 and TRBJ2-1; 11 bases fit TRBD1. V was clipped by 6 bases and J by 4 bases; unmatched bases: 5. The CDR3 runs to 15 residues. CDR1 MNHEY and CDR2 SVGAGI come from the germline V gene. The CDR3 bases are TGTGCCAGCAGGCCGGACAGGGGGCGATACAATGAGCAGTTCTTC. It is translated as CASRPDRGRYNEQFF.

The CDR3 here is CASSLIYSGANVLTF. The CDR3 coding sequence is TGTGCCAGCAGCTTAATCTACTCTGGGGCCAACGTCCTGACTTTC. The V gene is TRBV11-2, the J gene TRBJ2-6; D not resolved. With 2 bases removed from V and 0 bases from J, the gap between germline ends came to 5 bases. The germline V gene encodes CDR1 SGHAT and CDR2 FQNNGV. CDR3 length equals 15 residues. Based on the CDR3 plus reference TRBV11-2 and TRBJ2-6, the full variable domain is EAGVAQSPRYKIIEKRQSVAFWCNPISGHATLYWYQQILGQGPKLLIQFQNNGVVDDSQLPKDRFSAERLKGVDSTLKIQPAKLEDSAVYLCASSLIYSGANVLTFGAGSRLTVL.

In this sample, this clone turned up once. The chain couples TRBV5-6 to TRBJ2-7; 7 bases line up with TRBD1. V lost 2 bases to trimming and J lost 3 bases; unmatched junction nucleotides: 5. The CDR3 consists of 14 residues. Per germline, CDR1 SGHDT and CDR2 YYEEEE. The DNA for the CDR3 is TGTGCCAGCAGCTTAACAGGACAGGACTACGAGCAGTACTTC. It encodes CASSLTGQDYEQYF.

This clone was seen only a few times. V is TRBV7-9 and J is TRBJ2-1; D is possibly TRBD2 (5 bases). The ends were cut back, 3 bases at V and 6 bases at J, with 9 bases in the middle. CDR1 and CDR2 (germline): SEHNR, FQNEAQ (reference sequence). The CDR3 runs to 13 residues. The CDR3 loop is CASSFLLANEQFF. Here the CDR3 DNA reads TGTGCCAGCAGCTTTCTGCTAGCCAATGAGCAGTTCTTC.

This clone has a single count. This sequence joins TRBV29-1 and TRBJ1-2; TRBD1 is a possible D gene (6 bases). Per the germline V gene, CDR1 is SQVTM and CDR2 is ANQGSEA. Trimming took 5 bases from V and 7 from J, leaving 17 bases between them. The CDR3 sequence is 13 residues long. This CDR3 reads CSVLWEGVSGYTF. The CDR3 DNA follows: TGCAGCGTTCTATGGGAGGGGGTCTCTGGCTACACCTTC. The variable domain in full, with the rest retrieved from reference TRBV29-1 and TRBJ1-2, is SAVISQKPSRDICQRGTSLTIQCQVDSQVTMMFWYRQQPGQSLTLIATANQGSEATYESGFVIDKFPISRPNLTFSTLTVSNMSPEDSSIYLCSVLWEGVSGYTFGSGTRLTVV.

In its sample, this clone was seen once. The chain has TRBV5-1 and TRBJ2-1; D gene uncertain. The CDR3 totals 15 residues. V shed 1 base and J shed 0 bases, with 8 bases lying between them. Germline CDR1 is SGHRS and CDR2 is YFSETQ. This CDR3 is CASSLSVSSYNEQFF. For the CDR3, the DNA is TGCGCCAGCAGCTTGAGCGTTAGCTCCTACAATGAGCAGTTCTTC.